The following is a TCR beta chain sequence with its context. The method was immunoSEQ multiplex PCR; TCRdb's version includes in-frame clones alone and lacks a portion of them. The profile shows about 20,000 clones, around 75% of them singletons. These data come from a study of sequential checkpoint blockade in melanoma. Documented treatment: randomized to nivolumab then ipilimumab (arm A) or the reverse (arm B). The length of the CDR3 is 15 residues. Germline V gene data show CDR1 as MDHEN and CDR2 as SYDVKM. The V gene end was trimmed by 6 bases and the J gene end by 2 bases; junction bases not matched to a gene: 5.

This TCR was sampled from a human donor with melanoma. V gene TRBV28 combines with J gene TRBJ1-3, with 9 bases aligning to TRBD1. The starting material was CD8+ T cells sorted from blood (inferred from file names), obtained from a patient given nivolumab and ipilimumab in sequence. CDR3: CASRAGTGTGNTIYF. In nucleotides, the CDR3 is TGTGCCAGCAGGGCCGGGACAGGGACTGGAAACACCATATATTTT.